This T cell receptor beta chain appears in the sequencing data of a study of cytotoxic CD8 clonotypes in ibrutinib-treated CLL. The wider study: The patient breakdown showed about ten relapsed/refractory and approximately 15 treatment-naive cases, with approximately 18 IGHV unmutated. Each sample contained, on average, around 250,000 productive templates and tens of thousands of productive rearrangements. General observations from the study: Clonality climbed at ibrutinib response, then dropped toward baseline at progression.

Cryopreserved PBMCs supplied about 2.1 micrograms of genomic DNA for TCR beta libraries. Repertoires were generated with immunoSEQ multiplex PCR, while TCRdb's copy carries only in-frame clones and drops some. The sample yields some 120,000 clones, more than 55% seen once. Comments on this clone: Its target is not known.

The starting material was PBMCs, obtained after 24 months of ibrutinib treatment. This TCR was sampled from a human donor with chronic lymphocytic leukemia.

The CDR3 DNA reads TGTGCCAGCAGCTTGAGGGGGGACCCCTATGGCTACACCTTC. Its protein product is CASSLRGDPYGYTF. This chain links TRBV5-4 with TRBJ1-2; tentatively, D is TRBD1 (6 bases). The germline gives CDR1 SGHNT, CDR2 YYREEE (reference sequence). The ends were cut back, 1 base at V and 4 bases at J, with 11 bases in the middle. The CDR3 is 14 residues long.